This T cell receptor (beta chain) was identified during a study of T cells in localized non-small cell lung cancer. The V gene's germline CDR1 is SGHVS and CDR2 FNYEAQ. V lost 1 base, J lost 0 bases, and 6 bases lay in between. This CDR3 has 14 amino acids. Repertoires were generated with immunoSEQ multiplex PCR, while TCRdb's copy carries only in-frame clones and drops some. The sample yields 75,000 to 90,000 clones, about four fifths seen once. The receptor was isolated from a man between 35 and 75 years old with stage I lung adenocarcinoma. The chain employs TRBV7-6 and TRBJ1-1; no reliable D call. The source was peripheral blood, collected before any cancer treatment. CDR3 loop: CASSLGQMNTEAFF. CDR3 in DNA: TGTGCCAGCAGCTTAGGGCAAATGAACACTGAAGCTTTCTTT.